Below are 9 T cell receptor beta chains sequenced from a single sample in a study of T cell responses to AZD1222 COVID-19 vaccine. Clones were read by immunoSEQ multiplex PCR, and TCRdb kept only the in-frame ones, dropping some. This table has 74,000 or so clones, about 88% appearing once. The sample was peripheral blood, taken on day 0 of AZD1222 vaccination. All receptors come from an adult in good health.

This chain uses TRBV3-1 (or the pseudogene TRBV3-2) with TRBJ1-5, with D possibly matching TRBD1 (6 bases). Trimming cost V 0 bases and J 2 bases, with 14 bases left between them. Germline loops: CDR1 LGHDT, CDR2 YNNKEL (reference sequence). CDR3 length: 17 residues. DNA for the CDR3: TGTGCCAGCAGCCAAGATAGGTTCAGGGGACGCAATCAGCCCCAGCATTTT. It codes for CASSQDRFRGRNQPQHF.

The chain couples TRBV10-3 to TRBJ2-1; 12 positions agree with TRBD2. Germline loops: CDR1 ENHRY, CDR2 SYGVKD. The V segment lost 7 bases and the J segment 2 bases; nucleotides outside the gene matches: 3. The CDR3 has 15 amino acids. The CDR3 coding sequence is TGTGCCATCAAATCTAGCGGGGGGGCCTACAATGAGCAGTTCTTC. This codes for CAIKSSGGAYNEQFF.

This clone was recorded a few times. The chain joins TRBV11-2 to TRBJ2-7; 10 bases match TRBD1. Trimming removed 3 bases from V and 7 bases from J; junction bases left unmatched: 15. Looked up from germline, CDR1 is SGHAT and CDR2 is FQNNGV. The CDR3 loop spans 17 amino acids. The CDR3 DNA sequence: TGTGCCAGCAGCTTTTCGACGGGACAGGGGACTTCGGGGGAGCAGTACTTC. Its translation: CASSFSTGQGTSGEQYF.

This clone was seen a single time. The chain couples TRBV12-3 or TRBV12-4 to TRBJ1-2; a possible D gene is TRBD1 (5 bases). The CDR3 consists of 12 residues. Deletions cut 3 bases from V and 4 bases from J, with 6 bases between. The CDR3 is CASSLGLYGYTF. CDR3 DNA: TGTGCCAGCAGTTTGGGGCTCTATGGCTACACCTTC.

The rearrangement joins TRBV7-2 to TRBJ2-3; D unclear. This CDR3 comprises 16 residues. The germline V and J ends were trimmed by 1 base and 5 bases, with 16 bases remaining between them. CDR1 is SGHTA, CDR2 FQGNSA, per germline. DNA of the CDR3: TGTGCCAGCAGCTTAGTCTCACGGCGACACCAAGATACGCAGTATTTT. It yields the protein CASSLVSRRHQDTQYF.

The chain uses TRBV5-1 and TRBJ2-5; 8 nucleotides align to TRBD2. The trim removed 0 bases at V and 1 base at J, leaving 2 bases unmatched. CDR3 size: 15 residues. Germline-derived CDR1 and CDR2 are SGHRS and YFSETQ. The CDR3 here is CASSLAGGGQETQYF. CDR3 in DNA: TGCGCCAGCAGCTTGGCCGGGGGGGGCCAAGAGACCCAGTACTTC. Full variable domain (rest looked up from reference TRBV5-1 and TRBJ2-5): KAGVTQTPRYLIKTRGQQVTLSCSPISGHRSVSWYQQTPGQGLQFLFEYFSETQRNKGNFPGRFSGRQFSNSRSEMNVSTLELGDSALYLCASSLAGGGQETQYFGPGTRLLVL.

The V gene is TRBV14, the J gene TRBJ2-2; D gene ambiguous. The germline V gene encodes CDR1 SGHDN and CDR2 FVKESK. V shed 1 base and J shed 4 bases, with 10 bases lying between them. This CDR3 is 15 amino acids long. As DNA, the CDR3 is TGTGCCAGCAGCCAAGTACCCTCAATCACCGGGGAGCTGTTTTTT. The encoded protein is CASSQVPSITGELFF. The complete variable domain, with remaining parts taken from reference TRBV14 and TRBJ2-2, reads EAGVTQFPSHSVIEKGQTVTLRCDPISGHDNLYWYRRVMGKEIKFLLHFVKESKQDESGMPNNRFLAERTGGTYSTLKVQPAELEDSGVYFCASSQVPSITGELFFGEGSRLTVL.

As concerns this clone: Germline and junction disagree at one end, which may indicate a read error. The chain couples TRBV7-7 to TRBJ2-5; 10 bases agree with TRBD1. The V gene's germline CDR1 is SSHAT and CDR2 FNYEAQ (reference sequence). The CDR3 loop spans 13 amino acids. CDR3 nucleotide sequence: TGTGCTAGCAGCCCGGACAGGGGGACGACCCAGTACTTC. This gives the protein CASSPDRGTTQYF.

CDR3 amino acids: CASSFDSNYGYTF. The DNA for the CDR3 is TGTGCCAGCAGCTTCGACAGTAACTATGGCTACACCTTC. The chain recombines TRBV5-5 with TRBJ1-2; tentative D call: TRBD1 (5 bases). CDR3 length equals 13 residues. Germline CDR1 SGHKS, CDR2 YYEKEE (reference sequence). V gave up 2 bases and J gave up 1 base, with 6 bases separating them.